These T cell receptor beta chains were read from a single sample in a study of OX40 agonist ivuxolimab in advanced cancers. Here immunoSEQ multiplex PCR was the method, and the copy in TCRdb shows in-frame clones only, minus some. This table has 10,000 to 15,000 clones, under 80% appearing once. The sample here was CD4+ or CD8+ T cells sorted from blood, taken in a trial of the OX40 agonist ivuxolimab. The receptors here all came from an adult with an advanced solid tumor such as melanoma, head and neck, liver or kidney cancer. Both conserved end residues are part of each CDR3. A D gene is named only where the DNA matches it firmly. Only some rows state a clone size, as once, few, many or a class for expanded clones.

V gene	clone size	J gene	D gene	CDR3 protein	CDR3 DNA
TRBV11-2	.	TRBJ2-3	.	CASRIGGGTDTQYF	TGTGCCAGCAGGATAGGGGGTGGCACAGATACGCAGTATTTT
TRBV7-9	.	TRBJ2-1	.	CASSFDSNEQFF	TGTGCCAGCAGCTTTGACAGCAATGAGCAGTTCTTC
TRBV19	.	TRBJ1-2	.	CASSIFSQKGGYTF	TGTGCCAGTAGTATCTTCTCTCAGAAGGGGGGCTACACCTTC
TRBV6-1	.	TRBJ2-7	.	CASSGSGTESSYEQYF	TGTGCCAGCAGTGGCTCCGGGACGGAGAGCTCCTACGAGCAGTACTTC
TRBV6-5	.	TRBJ2-3	.	CASSPTGTHTQYF	TGTGCCAGCAGCCCTACAGGGACCCATACGCAGTATTTT
TRBV10-3	few	TRBJ1-1	.	CAISESRGVTNTEAFF	TGTGCCATCAGTGAGTCAAGGGGAGTGACGAACACTGAAGCTTTCTTT
TRBV11-2	.	TRBJ2-3	.	CASSLGGTDTQYF	TGTGCCAGCAGCTTAGGGGGCACAGATACGCAGTATTTT
TRBV27	.	TRBJ1-2	.	CASSLTGIYGYTF	TGTGCCAGCAGTTTAACTGGGATCTATGGCTACACCTTC
TRBV5-6	.	TRBJ2-1	.	CASSSGNEQFF	TGTGCCAGCAGCTCTGGGAATGAGCAGTTCTTC
TRBV28	hyperexpanded	TRBJ2-2	.	CASSFRGTGELFF	TGTGCCAGCAGTTTTCGAGGGACCGGGGAGCTGTTTTTT
TRBV6-5	.	TRBJ2-5	.	CASSYSSIETQYF	TGTGCCAGCAGTTACTCCTCGATCGAGACCCAGTACTTC
TRBV9	once	TRBJ2-1	.	CASGQAVTGYNEQFF	TGTGCCAGCGGGCAGGCCGTAACTGGATACAATGAGCAGTTCTTC
TRBV27	.	TRBJ2-7	.	CASSPRGPYEQYF	TGTGCCAGCAGCCCCAGGGGCCCTTACGAGCAGTACTTC
TRBV6-5	.	TRBJ2-5	.	CASSYGNRETQYF	TGTGCCAGCAGTTACGGGAACCGGGAGACCCAGTACTTC
TRBV30	.	TRBJ1-1	TRBD1	CAWAGGAEAFF	TGTGCCTGGGCAGGGGGGGCTGAAGCTTTCTTT
TRBV10-3	.	TRBJ2-3	.	CAIHTGAPTDTQYF	TGTGCCATCCATACCGGGGCCCCCACAGATACGCAGTATTTT
TRBV6-6	.	TRBJ2-2	.	CASSPNIGGELFF	TGTGCCAGCAGTCCTAATATTGGGGGGGAGCTGTTTTTT
TRBV5-5	.	TRBJ2-5	TRBD1	CASSQGTGIKTQYF	TGTGCCAGCAGCCAAGGGACAGGGATAAAGACCCAGTACTTC
TRBV18	.	TRBJ1-2	.	CASSSAFRGDGYTF	TGTGCCAGCTCATCGGCCTTTAGGGGCGATGGCTACACCTTC
TRBV15	.	TRBJ2-3	.	CATSRARTDTQYF	TGTGCCACCAGCAGAGCCAGAACAGATACGCAGTATTTT
TRBV27	.	TRBJ2-3	.	CASSFLDPSTDTQYF	TGTGCCAGCAGTTTTTTAGATCCGAGCACAGATACGCAGTATTTT
TRBV19	.	TRBJ2-2	.	CASSFAGELFF	TGTGCCAGTAGTTTCGCCGGGGAGCTGTTTTTT
TRBV7-8	.	TRBJ2-1	.	CASSQPPGFYNEQFF	TGTGCCAGCAGCCAGCCCCCGGGGTTCTACAATGAGCAGTTCTTC
TRBV12-5	.	TRBJ1-1	.	CASGSGTVMNTEAFF	TGTGCTAGTGGTTCGGGGACCGTTATGAACACTGAAGCTTTCTTT
TRBV29-1	.	TRBJ2-7	.	CSVGTFSYEQYF	TGCAGCGTGGGGACTTTCTCCTACGAGCAGTACTTC
TRBV4-3	.	TRBJ1-1	.	CASSQESRMNTEAFF	TGCGCCAGCAGCCAAGAGTCCCGTATGAACACTGAAGCTTTCTTT
TRBV6-5	.	TRBJ2-1	TRBD2	CASSYFSSGNNEQFF	TGTGCCAGCAGTTACTTTTCTAGCGGAAACAATGAGCAGTTCTTC
TRBV28	few	TRBJ1-2	.	CASSGVSYNYGYTF	TGTGCCAGCTCCGGGGTCAGTTATAACTATGGCTACACCTTC
TRBV7-9	once	TRBJ2-1	.	CASSLVSGFAYNEQFF	TGTGCCAGCAGCTTAGTATCCGGATTCGCCTACAATGAGCAGTTCTTC
TRBV2	.	TRBJ1-2	.	CASSDGGVPWGYTF	TGTGCCAGCAGTGATGGGGGGGTCCCTTGGGGCTACACCTTC
TRBV30	.	TRBJ1-2	TRBD1	CASKLRDRGFGGYTF	TGTGCCTCGAAGTTGAGGGACAGGGGTTTCGGTGGCTACACCTTC
TRBV5-1	.	TRBJ2-1	.	CASRGPSNEQFF	TGCGCCAGCAGGGGGCCCTCCAATGAGCAGTTCTTC
TRBV5-4	.	TRBJ2-7	.	CASSLELDEQYF	TGTGCCAGCAGCTTGGAATTGGACGAGCAGTACTTC
TRBV5-6	.	TRBJ2-7	TRBD2	CASSLASGTWSEQYF	TGTGCCAGCAGCTTGGCTAGCGGGACCTGGAGCGAGCAGTACTTC
TRBV7-9	.	TRBJ2-2	TRBD2	CASSFYPGLADLGSGELFF	TGTGCCAGCAGCTTTTATCCGGGACTAGCGGATTTAGGGTCCGGGGAGCTGTTTTTT
TRBV7-8	few	TRBJ2-5	.	CASSDDLGETQYF	TGTGCCAGCAGCGACGACTTGGGGGAGACCCAGTACTTC
TRBV9	once	TRBJ1-2	.	CASSVTPESADGYTF	TGTGCCAGCAGCGTTACCCCCGAATCAGCGGATGGCTACACCTTC
TRBV19	.	TRBJ1-1	.	CASSMGGGGTTEAFF	TGTGCCAGTAGTATGGGAGGTGGCGGGACCACTGAAGCTTTCTTT
TRBV7-9	.	TRBJ2-5	TRBD1	CASSGRADTGAQETQYF	TGTGCCAGCAGCGGAAGAGCAGACACAGGGGCACAAGAGACCCAGTACTTC
TRBV6-5	few	TRBJ2-7	.	CASSPLADYEQYF	TGTGCCAGCAGCCCTTTAGCCGATTACGAGCAGTACTTC
TRBV7-3	.	TRBJ2-7	.	CASSLNPGGAAYEQYF	TGTGCCAGCAGCTTAAACCCGGGCGGTGCAGCCTACGAGCAGTACTTC
TRBV5-4	.	TRBJ2-1	TRBD2	CASRDTSGRTRSYNEQFF	TGTGCCAGCAGAGATACTAGCGGGAGAACAAGGTCCTACAATGAGCAGTTCTTC
TRBV4-2	.	TRBJ2-2	.	CASSQVTGTTGELFF	TGTGCCAGCAGCCAAGTTACAGGGACGACCGGGGAGCTGTTTTTT
TRBV27	.	TRBJ1-1	TRBD1	CASIPGQPNTEAFF	TGTGCCAGCATTCCGGGACAGCCGAACACTGAAGCTTTCTTT
TRBV19	.	TRBJ2-7	TRBD2	CASSIGSGGTSHLNEQYF	TGTGCCAGTAGTATAGGGTCAGGGGGGACTAGCCACTTAAACGAGCAGTACTTC
TRBV7-9	.	TRBJ2-1	.	CASSLDPGELNNEQFF	TGTGCCAGCAGCTTAGACCCGGGAGAACTAAACAATGAGCAGTTCTTC
TRBV7-8	.	TRBJ1-1	.	CASSLGSGGAPTEAFF	TGTGCCAGCAGCTTAGGATCTGGAGGGGCGCCCACTGAAGCTTTCTTT
TRBV6-1	few	TRBJ1-2	TRBD1	CASDQGGGYTF	TGTGCCAGCGATCAGGGGGGTGGCTACACCTTC
TRBV7-3	.	TRBJ2-4	.	CASRFEAKNIQYF	TGTGCCAGCAGGTTCGAGGCCAAAAACATTCAGTACTTC
TRBV19	medium-sized	TRBJ2-7	TRBD2	CATRGGAAYEQYF	TGTGCCACCCGGGGGGGGGCGGCCTACGAGCAGTACTTC
TRBV30	few	TRBJ1-1	.	CAWSATGNTEAFF	TGTGCCTGGAGCGCGACTGGGAACACTGAAGCTTTCTTT
TRBV9	.	TRBJ2-3	TRBD2	CASSDPGTSGRLDTQYF	TGTGCCAGCAGCGACCCCGGGACTAGCGGGAGGTTGGATACGCAGTATTTT